This T cell receptor (beta chain) stems from a study of early T cells in non-severe SARS-CoV-2 infection. Study-level information: Sequencing of unsorted whole blood was done on bulk RNA, leaving chains unpaired.

Study observations and caveats: Private and CD4 specificities were missed by VDJdb matching, skewed to anti-spike CD8.

This clonotype is labeled as medium-sized. What it binds is not known. CDR1 ENHRY and CDR2 SYGVKD come from the germline V gene. V gave up 3 bases and J gave up 5 bases; unmatched junction bases: 5. This CDR3 region has 15 residues. Unique molecular identifiers (one per individual cDNA molecule) were attached. A single record per CDR3 protein comes from TCRdb applying MiXCR to the 5' RACE reads. The sample lists roughly 34,000 distinct CDR3 sequences, roughly 7.1% occurring once. The J gene is TRBJ2-7, the V gene TRBV10-3; 12 bases agree with TRBD2. This TCR was recovered from an adult who was a healthcare worker with PCR-confirmed SARS-CoV-2 infection or an uninfected control (not recorded which). The starting material was whole blood, obtained at baseline. CDR3 protein: CAISEETSGRDEQYF. CDR3 nucleotides: TGTGCCATCAGTGAAGAGACTAGCGGGAGAGACGAGCAGTACTTC.